This T cell receptor beta chain was obtained from a study of CD8 T cells in ankylosing spondylitis. Study-level findings and limits: Clones linked to disease, bearing a CD8+ phenotype, were relatively rare in peripheral blood.

V was pared by 9 bases and J by 3 bases, with 9 bases between. Germline loops: CDR1 MNHNY, CDR2 SVGAGI (reference sequence). The CDR3 sequence is 12 residues long. Regarding this clonotype: The target antigen is unknown.

MiXCR, applied by TCRdb to the 5' RACE reads, yields one record per CDR3 protein. The table has 150,000 or so distinct CDR3 sequences, under 35% seen once. The sample was synovial fluid, either unsorted or a sorted T cell fraction (not recorded which). J is TRBJ1-5 and V is TRBV6-6; D remains unclear. The source of this sequence is a male donor with ankylosing spondylitis. Written as DNA, the CDR3 is TGTGCCAGTGCGGAGAACAATCAGCCCCAGCATTTT. Translating gives CASAENNQPQHF.